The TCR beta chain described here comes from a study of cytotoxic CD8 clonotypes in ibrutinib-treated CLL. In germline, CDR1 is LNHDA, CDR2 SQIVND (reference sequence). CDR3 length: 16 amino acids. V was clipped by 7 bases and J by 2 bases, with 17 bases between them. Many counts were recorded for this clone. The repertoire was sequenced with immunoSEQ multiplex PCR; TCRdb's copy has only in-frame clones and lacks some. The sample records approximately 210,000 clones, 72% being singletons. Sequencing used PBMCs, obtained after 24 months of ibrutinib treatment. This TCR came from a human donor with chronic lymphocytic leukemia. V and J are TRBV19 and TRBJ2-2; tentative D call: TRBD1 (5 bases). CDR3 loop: CASKSPGHINTGELFF. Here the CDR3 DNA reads TGTGCCAGTAAGTCACCAGGGCACATAAACACCGGGGAGCTGTTTTTT.